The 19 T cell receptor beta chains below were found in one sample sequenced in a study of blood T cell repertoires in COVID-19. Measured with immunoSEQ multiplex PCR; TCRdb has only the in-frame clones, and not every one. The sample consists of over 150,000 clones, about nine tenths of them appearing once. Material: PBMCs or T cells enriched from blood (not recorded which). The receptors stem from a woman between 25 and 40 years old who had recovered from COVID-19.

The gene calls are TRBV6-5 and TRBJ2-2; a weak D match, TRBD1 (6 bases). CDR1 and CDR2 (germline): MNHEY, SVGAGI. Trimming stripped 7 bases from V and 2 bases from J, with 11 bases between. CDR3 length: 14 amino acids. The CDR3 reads CASTRDINTGELFF. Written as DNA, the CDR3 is TGTGCCAGCACCCGGGACATTAACACCGGGGAGCTGTTTTTT.

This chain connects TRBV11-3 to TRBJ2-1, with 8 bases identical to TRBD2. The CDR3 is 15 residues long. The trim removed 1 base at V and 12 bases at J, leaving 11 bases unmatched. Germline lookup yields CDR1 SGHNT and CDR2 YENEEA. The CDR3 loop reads CASSLGGQREFGQFF. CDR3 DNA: TGTGCCAGCAGCTTAGGGGGCCAGCGGGAGTTTGGGCAGTTCTTC.

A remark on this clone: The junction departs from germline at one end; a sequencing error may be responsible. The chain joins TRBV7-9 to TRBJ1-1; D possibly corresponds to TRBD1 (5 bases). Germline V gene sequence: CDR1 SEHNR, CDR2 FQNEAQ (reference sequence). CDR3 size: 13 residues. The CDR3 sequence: CAGQKSGNAEAFF. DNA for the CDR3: TGTGCCGGCCAAAAGTCAGGGAACGCTGAAGCTTTCTTT.

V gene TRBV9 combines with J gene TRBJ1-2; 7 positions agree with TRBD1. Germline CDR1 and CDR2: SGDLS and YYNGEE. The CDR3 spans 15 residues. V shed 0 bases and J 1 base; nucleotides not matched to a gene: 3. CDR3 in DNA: TGTGCCAGCAGCGTAGAACAGGGGTTTAACTATGGCTACACCTTC. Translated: CASSVEQGFNYGYTF.

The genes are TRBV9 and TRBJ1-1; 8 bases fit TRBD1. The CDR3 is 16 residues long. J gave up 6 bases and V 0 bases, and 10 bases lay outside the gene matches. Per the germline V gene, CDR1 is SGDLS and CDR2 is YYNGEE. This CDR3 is CASSVAGTDRVSEAFF. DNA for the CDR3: TGTGCCAGCAGCGTAGCTGGGACGGACAGGGTCTCTGAAGCTTTCTTT.

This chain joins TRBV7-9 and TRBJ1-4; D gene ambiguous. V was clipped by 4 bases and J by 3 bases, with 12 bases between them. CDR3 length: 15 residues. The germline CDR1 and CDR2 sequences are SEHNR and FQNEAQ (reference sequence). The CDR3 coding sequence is TGTGCCAGCAGCTCACAGAGAGGGCCTAATGAAAAACTGTTTTTT. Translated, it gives CASSSQRGPNEKLFF.

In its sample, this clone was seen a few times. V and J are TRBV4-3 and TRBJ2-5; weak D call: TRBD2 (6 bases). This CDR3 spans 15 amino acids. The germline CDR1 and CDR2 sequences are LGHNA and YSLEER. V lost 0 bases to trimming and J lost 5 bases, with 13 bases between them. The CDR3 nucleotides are TGCGCCAGCAGCCAAGAAATTTCCAGCGGGGAGACCCAGTACTTC. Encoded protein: CASSQEISSGETQYF.

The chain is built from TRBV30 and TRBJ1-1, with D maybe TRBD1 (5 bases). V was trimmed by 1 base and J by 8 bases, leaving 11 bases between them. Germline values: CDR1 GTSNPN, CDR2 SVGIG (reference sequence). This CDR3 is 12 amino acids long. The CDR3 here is CAWSEGAEEAFF. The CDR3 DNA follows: TGTGCCTGGAGTGAAGGGGCTGAGGAAGCTTTCTTT.

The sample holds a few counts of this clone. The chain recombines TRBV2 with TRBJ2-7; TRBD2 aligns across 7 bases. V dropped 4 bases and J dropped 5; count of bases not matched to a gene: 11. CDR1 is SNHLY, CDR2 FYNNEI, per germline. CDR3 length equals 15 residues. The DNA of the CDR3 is TGTGCCAGCAGTGTGCCTTCGGGAGGCGTCGACGAGCAGTACTTC. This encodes CASSVPSGGVDEQYF.

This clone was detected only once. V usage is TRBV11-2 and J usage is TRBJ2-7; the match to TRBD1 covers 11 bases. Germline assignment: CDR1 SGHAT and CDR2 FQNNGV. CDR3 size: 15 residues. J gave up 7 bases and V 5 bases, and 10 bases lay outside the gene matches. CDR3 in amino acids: CASSLRTGGNWEQYF. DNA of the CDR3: TGTGCCAGCAGCCTCCGGACAGGGGGCAATTGGGAGCAGTACTTC.

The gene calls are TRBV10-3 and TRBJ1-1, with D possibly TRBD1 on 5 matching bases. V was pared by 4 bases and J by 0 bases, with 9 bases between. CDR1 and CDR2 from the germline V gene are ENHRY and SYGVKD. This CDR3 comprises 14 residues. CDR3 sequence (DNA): TGTGCCATCAGTGCAGGGAACTTGAACACTGAAGCTTTCTTT. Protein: CAISAGNLNTEAFF.

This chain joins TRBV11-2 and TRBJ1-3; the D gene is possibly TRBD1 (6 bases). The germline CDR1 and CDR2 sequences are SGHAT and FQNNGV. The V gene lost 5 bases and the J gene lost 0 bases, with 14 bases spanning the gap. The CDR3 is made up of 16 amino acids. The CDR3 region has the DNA TGTGCCAGCAGCCCCTGGGGGGGCGCCTCTGGAAACACCATATATTTT. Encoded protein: CASSPWGGASGNTIYF.

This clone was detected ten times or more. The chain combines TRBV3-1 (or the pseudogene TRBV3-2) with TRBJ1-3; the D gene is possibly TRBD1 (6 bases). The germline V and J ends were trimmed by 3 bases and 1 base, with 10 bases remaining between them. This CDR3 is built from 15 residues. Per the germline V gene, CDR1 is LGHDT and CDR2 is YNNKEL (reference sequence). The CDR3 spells CASSHGGGSGNTIYF. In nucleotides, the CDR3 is TGTGCCAGCAGCCATGGGGGCGGGTCTGGAAACACCATATATTTT.

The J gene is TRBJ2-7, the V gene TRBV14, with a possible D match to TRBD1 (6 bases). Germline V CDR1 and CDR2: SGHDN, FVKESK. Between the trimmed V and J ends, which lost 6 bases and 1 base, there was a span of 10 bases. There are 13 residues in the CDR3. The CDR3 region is CASSRTVSYEQYF. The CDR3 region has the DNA TGTGCCAGCAGTCGGACAGTTTCCTACGAGCAGTACTTC.

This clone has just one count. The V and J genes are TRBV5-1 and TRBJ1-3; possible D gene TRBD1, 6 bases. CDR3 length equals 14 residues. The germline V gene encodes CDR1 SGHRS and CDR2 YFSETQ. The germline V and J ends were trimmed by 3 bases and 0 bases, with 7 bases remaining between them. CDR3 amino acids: CASSWTASGNTIYF. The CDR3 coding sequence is TGCGCCAGCAGCTGGACAGCCTCTGGAAACACCATATATTTT.

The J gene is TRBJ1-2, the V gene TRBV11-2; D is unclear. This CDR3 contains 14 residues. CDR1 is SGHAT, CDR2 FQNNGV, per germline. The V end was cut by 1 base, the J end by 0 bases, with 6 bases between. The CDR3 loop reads CASSLAVANYGYTF. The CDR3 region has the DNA TGTGCCAGCAGCTTAGCGGTGGCTAACTATGGCTACACCTTC.

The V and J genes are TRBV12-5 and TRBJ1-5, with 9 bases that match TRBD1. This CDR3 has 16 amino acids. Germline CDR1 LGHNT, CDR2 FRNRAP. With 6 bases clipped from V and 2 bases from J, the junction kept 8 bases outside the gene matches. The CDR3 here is CASGYQQGAGNQPQHF. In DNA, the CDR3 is TGTGCTAGTGGGTACCAACAGGGGGCGGGCAATCAGCCCCAGCATTTT.

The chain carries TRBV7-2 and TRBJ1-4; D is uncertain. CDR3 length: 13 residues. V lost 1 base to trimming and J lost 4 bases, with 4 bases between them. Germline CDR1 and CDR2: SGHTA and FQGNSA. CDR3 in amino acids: CASSLGLNEKLFF. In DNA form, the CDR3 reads TGTGCCAGCAGCTTAGGTCTTAATGAAAAACTGTTTTTT.

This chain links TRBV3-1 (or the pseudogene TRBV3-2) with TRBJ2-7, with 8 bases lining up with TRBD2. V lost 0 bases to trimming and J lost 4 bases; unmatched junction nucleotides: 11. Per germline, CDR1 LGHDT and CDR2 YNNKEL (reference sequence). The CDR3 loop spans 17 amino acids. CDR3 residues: CASSQDLTSVGGYEQYF. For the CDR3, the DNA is TGTGCCAGCAGCCAAGATTTGACTAGCGTGGGGGGTTACGAGCAGTACTTC.